This TCR beta chain was captured in a study of blood T cells in healthy people across ages (dated by TCRdb to between 2014 and 2017). Some background on the complete study: In model experiments, roughly one uniquely barcoded TCR beta cDNA molecule per two T cells was captured by template switching. Donors were grouped into four age groups: young (average approximately 16 years), middle-aged (roughly 40), aged (62) and long-lived (around 82). To avoid experimental bias, donors of different ages were distributed randomly across sequencing lanes. For two donors (one aged 18 to 30 and one aged 80 or older), the study analyzed two additional independent replicas of 1 million unique cDNA reads from the same blood draw. To track age-related changes in TCR beta repertoire diversity, the study relied on deep sequencing normalized with unique cDNA molecular identifiers. Study-level results and caveats: There was a strong correlation between observed TCR beta diversity and the percentage of naive T cells measured by flow cytometry. Compared with the aged group, the long-lived group had more naive CD4+ T cells, fewer expanded clones and increased TCR diversity, a pattern suggesting age selection. The CMV infection status of donors was not known, potentially confounding age-related changes in expanded clonotypes. Estimates of total diversity based on one million sequenced T cells were regarded as lower bounds and as underestimates. Observed TCR beta diversity per million T cells fell roughly linearly with age, and a significant reduction was already apparent by age around 40. Since profiling was done on bulk unsorted PBMCs, naive and antigen-experienced compartments could not be conclusively compared.

The library was generated by 5' RACE. The listed sequencing device is Illumina HiSeq 2500. A second roughly 6 to 12 cycle PCR used a sample-barcoded 5' primer and a J-beta primer mix. Each TCR beta cDNA molecule received a unique molecular identifier from a template-switch 5' adaptor carrying 12 random nucleotides. Each sample yielded at least 3 million CDR3-containing paired-end reads. The Mint cDNA synthesis kit, primed by a TRBC-specific oligonucleotide, was used to synthesize first-strand cDNA from all RNA. Following uracil-DNA glycosylase treatment, all cDNA underwent a first 18-cycle PCR with the universal primers M1SS and BC2_uni_R. The source study handled its data this way. For normalization, 1 million high-quality reads, each with a distinct molecular identifier, were randomly selected from each sample. Instead of being binned into consensus sequences, reads that shared molecular identifiers were thrown out. MiTCR, set to a Q25 quality threshold and the strictest error-elimination algorithm, was used for CDR3 identification, clonotype clustering and error correction. A nonparametric unseen species model using Euler transformation provided a lower-bound estimate of total TCR beta diversity. Through fastp at Q25 and MiXCR, TCRdb rebuilt clones from the public reads, retaining in-frame beta chains. Entries are consolidated by CDR3 protein sequence, retaining the most common genes and DNA. The V and J calls reflect TCRdb's pipeline rather than the authors' work. Across this sample there are hundreds of thousands of distinct CDR3 sequences, with roughly 32% seen only once. The ten largest clonotypes hold 15% of the sample.

The CDR3 contains 13 residues, cysteine and phenylalanine counted. Only the CDR3 part of the read is kept: 39 bases, read in frame from the first base. According to the germline V gene, CDR1 reads ENHRY and CDR2 reads SYGVKD. The donors were 40 or so Caucasian individuals from Russia, aged roughly 6 to 100 years, who were systemically healthy. Ten milliliters of peripheral blood were collected from each donor into EDTA-treated Vacutainer tubes. Ficoll-Paque density-gradient centrifugation was used to isolate PBMCs, with at least 7 million obtained per sample. Total RNA was extracted from PBMCs with Trizol reagent, with at least 5.5 micrograms obtained per sample. For every donor, an aliquot of PBMCs went through flow cytometry to measure the percentages of naive CD45RAhigh/CD27high T cells. A note on this clonotype: Its antigen is currently not known. No quality values exist for individual bases; no much larger clone is one base distant.

Source material: blood. The TCR comes from a woman aged 80 or over in good health. Donor details come from another sample of the same person, matched by shared clones. The chain is encoded by TRBV10-3 joined to TRBJ2-5; TRBD1 lines up with 7 middle nucleotides. The J call may be mistaken, given a closer DNA end match to TRBJ2-7. The CDR3 sequence is CAIRNGQAYEQYF. The bases read TGTGCCATCAGGAACGGACAGGCCTACGAGCAGTACTTC.